This T cell receptor (beta chain) was captured in a study of a mutant IDH1 vaccine in newly diagnosed glioma. V lost 0 bases, J lost 1 base, and 12 bases lay in between. CDR1 is LGHNA and CDR2 is YSLEER in the germline V gene. The CDR3 spans 16 residues. The protocol was immunoSEQ multiplex PCR, while the TCRdb copy is restricted to in-frame clones and leaves out a portion. The sample has about 52,000 clones, about 80% seen once. Time point described: week 47, end of study. Doses of 300 ug of mutant IDH1 20-mer peptide were given with topical imiquimod. In the case of this clone: The antigen is undetermined.

This material consisted of PBMCs, taken from a glioma patient whose treatment included an IDH1 peptide vaccine. V gene TRBV4-3 combines with J gene TRBJ2-5, with D unresolved. This clonotype was obtained from a woman in her thirties or forties with glioma. Some clones in this sample may be carry-over from other donors' samples. Written as DNA, the CDR3 is TGCGCCAGCAGCCAAGACCAGGTTAGCCCCCAAGAGACCCAGTACTTC. This sequence encodes CASSQDQVSPQETQYF.